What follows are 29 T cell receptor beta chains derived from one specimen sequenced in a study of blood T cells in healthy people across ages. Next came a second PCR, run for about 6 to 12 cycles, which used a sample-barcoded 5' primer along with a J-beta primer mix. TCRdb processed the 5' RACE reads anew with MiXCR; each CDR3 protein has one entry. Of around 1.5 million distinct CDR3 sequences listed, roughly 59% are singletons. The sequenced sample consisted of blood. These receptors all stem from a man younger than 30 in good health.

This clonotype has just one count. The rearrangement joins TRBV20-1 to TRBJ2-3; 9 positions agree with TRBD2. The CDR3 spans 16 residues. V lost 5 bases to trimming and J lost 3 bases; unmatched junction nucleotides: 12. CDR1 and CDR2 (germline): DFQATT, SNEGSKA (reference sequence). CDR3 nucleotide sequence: TGCAGTGCTCACCTGCCCAGCGGGAGGTTTACAGATACGCAGTATTTT. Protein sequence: CSAHLPSGRFTDTQYF.

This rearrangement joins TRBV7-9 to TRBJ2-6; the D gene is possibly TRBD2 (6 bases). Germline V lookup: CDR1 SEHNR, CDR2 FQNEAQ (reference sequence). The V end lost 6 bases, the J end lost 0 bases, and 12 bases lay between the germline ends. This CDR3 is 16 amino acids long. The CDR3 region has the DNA TGTGCCAGCAGACCGACTAGGGACTCTGGGGCCAACGTCCTGACTTTC. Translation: CASRPTRDSGANVLTF.

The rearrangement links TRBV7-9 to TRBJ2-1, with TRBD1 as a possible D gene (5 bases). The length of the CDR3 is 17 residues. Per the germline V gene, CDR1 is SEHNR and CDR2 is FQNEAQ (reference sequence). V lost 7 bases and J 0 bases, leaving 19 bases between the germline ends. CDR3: CASISSLGQSSYNEQFF. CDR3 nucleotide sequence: TGTGCCAGCATCTCTAGTCTGGGGCAGAGCTCCTACAATGAGCAGTTCTTC.

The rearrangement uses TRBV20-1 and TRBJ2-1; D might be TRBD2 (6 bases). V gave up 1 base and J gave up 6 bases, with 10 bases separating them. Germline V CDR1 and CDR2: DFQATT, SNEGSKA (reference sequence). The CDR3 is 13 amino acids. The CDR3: CSARGEAGNEQFF. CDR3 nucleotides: TGCAGTGCTAGAGGGGAGGCGGGCAATGAGCAGTTCTTC.

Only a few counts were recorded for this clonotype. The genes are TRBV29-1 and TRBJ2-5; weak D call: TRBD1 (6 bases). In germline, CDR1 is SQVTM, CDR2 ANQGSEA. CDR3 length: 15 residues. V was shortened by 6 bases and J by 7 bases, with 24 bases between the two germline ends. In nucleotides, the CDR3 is TGCAGCGTACCTTCGATGTTGGGGGCGATAGGGACCCAGTACTTC. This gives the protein CSVPSMLGAIGTQYF.

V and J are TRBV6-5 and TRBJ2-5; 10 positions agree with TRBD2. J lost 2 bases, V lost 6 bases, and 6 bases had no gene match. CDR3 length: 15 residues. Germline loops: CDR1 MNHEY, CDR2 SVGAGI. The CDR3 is CASRGAGGIQETQYF. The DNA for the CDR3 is TGTGCCAGCAGAGGAGCGGGGGGGATTCAAGAGACCCAGTACTTC.

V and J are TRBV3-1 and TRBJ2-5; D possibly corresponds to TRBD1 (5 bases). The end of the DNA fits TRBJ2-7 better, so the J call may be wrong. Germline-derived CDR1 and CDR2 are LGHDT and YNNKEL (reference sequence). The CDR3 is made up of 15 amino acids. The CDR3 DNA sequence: TGTGCCAGCAGCCCTCCGACAGCTTCAAACTACGAGCAGTACTTC. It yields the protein CASSPPTASNYEQYF.

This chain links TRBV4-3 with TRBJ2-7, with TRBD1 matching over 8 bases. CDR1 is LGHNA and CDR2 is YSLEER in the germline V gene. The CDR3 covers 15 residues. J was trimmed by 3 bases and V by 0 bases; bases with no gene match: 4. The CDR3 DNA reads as TGCGCCAGCAGCCAAGAGCCGGACAGGGACTACGAGCAGTACTTC. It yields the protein CASSQEPDRDYEQYF.

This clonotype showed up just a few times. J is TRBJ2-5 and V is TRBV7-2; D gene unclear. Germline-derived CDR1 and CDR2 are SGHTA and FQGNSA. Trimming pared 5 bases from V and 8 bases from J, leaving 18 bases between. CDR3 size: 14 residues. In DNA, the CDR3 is TGTGCCAGCAGCCTCCAGACGGTCCTCCAAACCCAGTACTTC. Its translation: CASSLQTVLQTQYF.

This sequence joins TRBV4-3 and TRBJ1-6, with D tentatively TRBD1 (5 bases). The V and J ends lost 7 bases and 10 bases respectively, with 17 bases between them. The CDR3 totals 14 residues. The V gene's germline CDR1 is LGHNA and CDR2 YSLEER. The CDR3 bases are TGCGCCAGCATGCAGGGCCCCCTGGGGTCACCCCTCCACTTT. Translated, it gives CASMQGPLGSPLHF.

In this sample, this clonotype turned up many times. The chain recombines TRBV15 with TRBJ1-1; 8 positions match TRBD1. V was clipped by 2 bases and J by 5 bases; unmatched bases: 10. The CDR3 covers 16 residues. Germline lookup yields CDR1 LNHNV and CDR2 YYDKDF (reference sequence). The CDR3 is CATSRSMTGVRTEAFF. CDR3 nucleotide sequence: TGTGCCACCAGCAGATCCATGACAGGGGTACGTACTGAAGCTTTCTTT.

The CDR3 sequence is CATSVWGQGNEKLFF. The CDR3 DNA reads as TGTGCCACCAGCGTTTGGGGACAGGGGAACGAAAAACTGTTTTTT. The V and J genes are TRBV15 and TRBJ1-4; TRBD1 matches 10 bases. Germline-derived CDR1 and CDR2 are LNHNV and YYDKDF (reference sequence). The CDR3 spans 15 residues. With V trimmed by 5 bases and J by 8 bases, 8 bases remained unmatched.

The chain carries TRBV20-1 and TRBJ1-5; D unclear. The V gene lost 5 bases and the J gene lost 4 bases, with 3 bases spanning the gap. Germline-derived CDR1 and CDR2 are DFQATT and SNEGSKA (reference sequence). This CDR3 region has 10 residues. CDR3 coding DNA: TGCAGTGCTTCAAATCAGCCCCAGCATTTT. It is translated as CSASNQPQHF.

CDR3 sequence (DNA): TGCAGCGTGTGGGACGGGCCCGGCTATGGCTACACCTTC. This gives the protein CSVWDGPGYGYTF. J is TRBJ1-2 and V is TRBV29-1, with a possible D match to TRBD1 (5 bases). CDR1 is SQVTM and CDR2 is ANQGSEA in the germline V gene. The germline V and J ends were trimmed by 6 bases and 4 bases, with 15 bases remaining between them. The CDR3 sequence is 13 residues long.

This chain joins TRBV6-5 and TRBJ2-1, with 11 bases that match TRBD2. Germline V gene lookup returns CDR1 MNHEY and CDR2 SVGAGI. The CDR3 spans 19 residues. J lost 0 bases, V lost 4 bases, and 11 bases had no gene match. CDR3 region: CASSSPRLAGGSSYNEQFF. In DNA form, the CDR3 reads TGTGCCAGCAGTTCCCCCCGGCTAGCGGGAGGTAGCTCCTACAATGAGCAGTTCTTC.

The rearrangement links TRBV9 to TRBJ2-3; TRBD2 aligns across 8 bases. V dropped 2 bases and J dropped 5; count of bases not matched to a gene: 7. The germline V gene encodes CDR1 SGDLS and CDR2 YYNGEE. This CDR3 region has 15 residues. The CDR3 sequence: CASSVNGRAKDTQYF. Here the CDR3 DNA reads TGTGCCAGCAGCGTCAACGGGAGGGCCAAAGATACGCAGTATTTT.

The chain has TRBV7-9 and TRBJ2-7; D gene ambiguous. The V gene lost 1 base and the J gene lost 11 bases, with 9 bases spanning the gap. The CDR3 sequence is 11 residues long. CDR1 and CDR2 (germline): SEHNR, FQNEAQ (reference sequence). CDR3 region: CASSLEREEYF. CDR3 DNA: TGTGCCAGCAGCTTAGAGAGAGAGGAGTACTTC.

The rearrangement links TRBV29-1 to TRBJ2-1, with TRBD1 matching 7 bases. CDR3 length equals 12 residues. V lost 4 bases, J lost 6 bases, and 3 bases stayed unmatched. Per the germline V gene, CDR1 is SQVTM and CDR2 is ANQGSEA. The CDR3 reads CSVADRTNEQFF. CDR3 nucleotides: TGCAGCGTTGCGGACAGGACCAATGAGCAGTTCTTC.

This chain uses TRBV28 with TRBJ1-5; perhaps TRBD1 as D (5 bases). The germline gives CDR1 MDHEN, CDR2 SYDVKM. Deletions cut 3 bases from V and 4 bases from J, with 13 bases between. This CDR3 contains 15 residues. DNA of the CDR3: TGTGCCAGCAGTTTCGAGGCAGGGAGGAATCAGCCCCAGCATTTT. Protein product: CASSFEAGRNQPQHF. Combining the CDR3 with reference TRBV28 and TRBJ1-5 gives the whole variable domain DVKVTQSSRYLVKRTGEKVFLECVQDMDHENMFWYRQDPGLGLRLIYFSYDVKMKEKGDIPEGYSVSREKKERFSLILESASTNQTSMYLCASSFEAGRNQPQHFGDGTRLSIL.

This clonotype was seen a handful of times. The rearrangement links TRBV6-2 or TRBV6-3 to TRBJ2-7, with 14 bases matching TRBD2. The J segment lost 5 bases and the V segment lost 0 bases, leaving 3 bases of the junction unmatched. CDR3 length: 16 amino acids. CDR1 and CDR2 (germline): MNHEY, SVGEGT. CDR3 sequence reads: CASSYSGLAGAHEQYF. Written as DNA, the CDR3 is TGTGCCAGCAGTTACTCGGGACTAGCGGGAGCCCACGAGCAGTACTTC.

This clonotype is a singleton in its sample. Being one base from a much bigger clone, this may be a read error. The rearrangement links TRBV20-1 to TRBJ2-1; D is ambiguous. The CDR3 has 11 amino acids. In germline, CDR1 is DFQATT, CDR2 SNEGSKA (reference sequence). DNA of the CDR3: TGCAGTGCTAGACTTTACAATGAGCGGTTCTTC. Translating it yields CSARLYNERFF.

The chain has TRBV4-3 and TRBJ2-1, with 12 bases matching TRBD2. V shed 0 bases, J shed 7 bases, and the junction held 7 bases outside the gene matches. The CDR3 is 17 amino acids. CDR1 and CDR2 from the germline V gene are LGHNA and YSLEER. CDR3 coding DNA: TGCGCCAGCAGCCAAGATCGATGGACTAGCGGGGTAAATGAGCAGTTCTTC. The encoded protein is CASSQDRWTSGVNEQFF.

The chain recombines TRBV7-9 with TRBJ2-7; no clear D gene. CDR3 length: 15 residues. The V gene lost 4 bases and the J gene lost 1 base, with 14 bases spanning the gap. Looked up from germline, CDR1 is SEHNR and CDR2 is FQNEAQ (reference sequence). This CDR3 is CASSYSRSISYEQYF. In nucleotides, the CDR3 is TGTGCCAGCAGCTACTCAAGGTCGATATCCTACGAGCAGTACTTC. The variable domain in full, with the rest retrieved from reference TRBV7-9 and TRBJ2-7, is DTGVSQNPRHKITKRGQNVTFRCDPISEHNRLYWYRQTLGQGPEFLTYFQNEAQLEKSRLLSDRFSAERPKGSFSTLEIQRTEQGDSAMYLCASSYSRSISYEQYFGPGTRLTVT.

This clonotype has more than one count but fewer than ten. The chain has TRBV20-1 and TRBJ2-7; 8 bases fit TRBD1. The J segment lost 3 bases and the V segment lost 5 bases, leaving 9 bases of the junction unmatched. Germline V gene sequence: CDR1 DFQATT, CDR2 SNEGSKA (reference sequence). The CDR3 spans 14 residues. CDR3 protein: CSALRTGQDYEQYF. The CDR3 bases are TGCAGTGCTCTCAGGACGGGACAGGACTACGAGCAGTACTTC.

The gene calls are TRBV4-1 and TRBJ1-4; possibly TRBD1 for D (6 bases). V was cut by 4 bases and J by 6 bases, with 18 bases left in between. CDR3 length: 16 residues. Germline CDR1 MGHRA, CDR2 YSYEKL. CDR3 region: CASSLDEGGGHEKLFF. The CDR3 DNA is TGCGCCAGCAGCCTTGACGAGGGGGGAGGACATGAAAAACTGTTTTTT.

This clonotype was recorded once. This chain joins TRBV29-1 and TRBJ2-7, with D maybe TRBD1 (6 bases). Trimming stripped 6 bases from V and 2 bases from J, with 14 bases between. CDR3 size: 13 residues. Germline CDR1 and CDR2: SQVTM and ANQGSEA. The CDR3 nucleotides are TGCAGCGTACTCCGGGACAATACCTACGAGCAGTACTTC. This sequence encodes CSVLRDNTYEQYF.

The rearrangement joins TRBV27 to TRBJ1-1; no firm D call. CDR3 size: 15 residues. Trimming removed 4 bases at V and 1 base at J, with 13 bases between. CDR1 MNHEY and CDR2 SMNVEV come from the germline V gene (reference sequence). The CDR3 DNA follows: TGTGCCAGCAGTTCGTTAGCGTTTGCGAACACTGAAGCTTTCTTT. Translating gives CASSSLAFANTEAFF.

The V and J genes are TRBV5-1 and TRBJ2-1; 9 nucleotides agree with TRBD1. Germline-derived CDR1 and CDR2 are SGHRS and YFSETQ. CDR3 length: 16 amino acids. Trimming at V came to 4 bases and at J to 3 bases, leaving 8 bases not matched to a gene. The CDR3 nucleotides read TGCGCCAGCAGCGCAACGGGACAGGGAGACTACAATGAGCAGTTCTTC. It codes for CASSATGQGDYNEQFF. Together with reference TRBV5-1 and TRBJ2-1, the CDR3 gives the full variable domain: KAGVTQTPRYLIKTRGQQVTLSCSPISGHRSVSWYQQTPGQGLQFLFEYFSETQRNKGNFPGRFSGRQFSNSRSEMNVSTLELGDSALYLCASSATGQGDYNEQFFGPGTRLTVL.

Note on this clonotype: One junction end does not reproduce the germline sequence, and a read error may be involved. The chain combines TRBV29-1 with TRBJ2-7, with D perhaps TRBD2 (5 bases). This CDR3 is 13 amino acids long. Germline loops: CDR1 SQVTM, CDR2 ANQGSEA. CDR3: CGVVTKSSYEQYF. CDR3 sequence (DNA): TGCGGCGTTGTGACTAAGAGCTCCTACGAGCAGTACTTC.